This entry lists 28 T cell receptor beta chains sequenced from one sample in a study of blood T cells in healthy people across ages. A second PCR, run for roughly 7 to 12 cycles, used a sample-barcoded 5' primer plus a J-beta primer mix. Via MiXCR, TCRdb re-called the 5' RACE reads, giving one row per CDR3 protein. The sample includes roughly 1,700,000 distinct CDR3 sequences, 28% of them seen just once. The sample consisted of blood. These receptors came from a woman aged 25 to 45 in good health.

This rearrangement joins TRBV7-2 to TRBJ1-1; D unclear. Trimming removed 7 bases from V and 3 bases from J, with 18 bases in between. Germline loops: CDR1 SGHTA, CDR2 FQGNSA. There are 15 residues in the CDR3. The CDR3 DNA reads TGTGCCAGCACCTTTAGTTGGGGTGGGGACACTGAAGCTTTCTTT. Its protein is CASTFSWGGDTEAFF.

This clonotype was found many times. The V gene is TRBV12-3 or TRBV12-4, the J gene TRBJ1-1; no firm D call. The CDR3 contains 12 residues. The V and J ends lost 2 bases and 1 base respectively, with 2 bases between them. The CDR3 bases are TGTGCCAGCAGTTTATGGAACACTGAAGCTTTCTTT. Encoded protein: CASSLWNTEAFF.

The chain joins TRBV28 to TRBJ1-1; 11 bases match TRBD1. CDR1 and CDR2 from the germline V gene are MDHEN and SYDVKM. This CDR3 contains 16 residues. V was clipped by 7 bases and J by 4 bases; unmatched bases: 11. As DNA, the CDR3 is TGTGCCAGCACTATCTGGCCGGGGACAGGGGGCACTGAAGCTTTCTTT. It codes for CASTIWPGTGGTEAFF.

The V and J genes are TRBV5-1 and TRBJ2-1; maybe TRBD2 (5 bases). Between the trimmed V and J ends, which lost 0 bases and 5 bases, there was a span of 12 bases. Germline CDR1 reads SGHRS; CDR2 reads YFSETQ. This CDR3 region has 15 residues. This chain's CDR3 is CASSLDAAGDNEQFF. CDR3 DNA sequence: TGCGCCAGCAGCTTGGACGCCGCGGGCGACAATGAGCAGTTCTTC.

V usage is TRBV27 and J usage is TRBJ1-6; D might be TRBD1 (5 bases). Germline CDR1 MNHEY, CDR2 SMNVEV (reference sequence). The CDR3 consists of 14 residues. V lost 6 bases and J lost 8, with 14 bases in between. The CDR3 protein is CASRSREAHSPLHF. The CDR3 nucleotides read TGTGCCAGCAGGTCCAGGGAGGCGCATTCACCCCTCCACTTT.

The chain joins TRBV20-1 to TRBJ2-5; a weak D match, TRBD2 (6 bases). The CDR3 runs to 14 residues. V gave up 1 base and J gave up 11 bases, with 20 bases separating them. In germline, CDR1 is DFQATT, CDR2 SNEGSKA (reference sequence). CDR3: CSARGAVSSGVQYF. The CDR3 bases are TGCAGTGCTAGAGGGGCAGTCTCTTCGGGGGTGCAGTACTTC.

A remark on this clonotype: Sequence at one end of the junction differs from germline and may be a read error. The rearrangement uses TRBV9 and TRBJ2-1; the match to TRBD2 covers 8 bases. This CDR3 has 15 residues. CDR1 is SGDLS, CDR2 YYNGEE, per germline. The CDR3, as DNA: TGTGCCAGCAGCGTAGAAGCGGGAGTGGGCAATGGGCAGTTCTTC. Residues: CASSVEAGVGNGQFF.

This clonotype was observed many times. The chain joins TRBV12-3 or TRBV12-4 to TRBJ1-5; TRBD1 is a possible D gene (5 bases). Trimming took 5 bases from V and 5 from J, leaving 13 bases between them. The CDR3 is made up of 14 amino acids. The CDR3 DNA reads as TGTGCCAGCAGTCCGGGACGGTTTTATCAGCCCCAGCATTTT. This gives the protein CASSPGRFYQPQHF.

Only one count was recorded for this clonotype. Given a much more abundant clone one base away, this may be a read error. Here the CDR3 DNA reads TGTGCCAGCAGTACACCGGGACGGTTTCGGGAGACCCGGTACTTC. Amino acids: CASSTPGRFRETRYF. The rearrangement uses TRBV12-3 or TRBV12-4 and TRBJ2-5, with D perhaps TRBD2 (6 bases). CDR3 length: 15 amino acids.

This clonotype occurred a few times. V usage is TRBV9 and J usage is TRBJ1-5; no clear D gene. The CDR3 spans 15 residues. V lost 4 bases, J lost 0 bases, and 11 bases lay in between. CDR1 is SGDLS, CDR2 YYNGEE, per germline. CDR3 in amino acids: CASSPGSNSNQPQHF. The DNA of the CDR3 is TGTGCCAGCAGCCCGGGGAGTAATAGCAATCAGCCCCAGCATTTT.

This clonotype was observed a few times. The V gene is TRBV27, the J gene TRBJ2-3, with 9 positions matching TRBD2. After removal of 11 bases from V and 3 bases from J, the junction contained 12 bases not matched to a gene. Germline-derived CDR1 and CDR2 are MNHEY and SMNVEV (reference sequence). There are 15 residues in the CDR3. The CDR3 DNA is TGTGCCGCTCATACCGCCACTAGCGGGACAGATACGCAGTATTTT. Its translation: CAAHTATSGTDTQYF.

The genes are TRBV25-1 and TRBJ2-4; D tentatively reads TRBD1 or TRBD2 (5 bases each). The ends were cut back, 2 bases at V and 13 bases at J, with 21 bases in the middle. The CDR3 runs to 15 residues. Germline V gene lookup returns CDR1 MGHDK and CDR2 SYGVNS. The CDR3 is CASSEAGTQSHGQYF. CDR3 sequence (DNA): TGTGCCAGCAGTGAAGCCGGGACGCAAAGCCACGGGCAGTACTTC.

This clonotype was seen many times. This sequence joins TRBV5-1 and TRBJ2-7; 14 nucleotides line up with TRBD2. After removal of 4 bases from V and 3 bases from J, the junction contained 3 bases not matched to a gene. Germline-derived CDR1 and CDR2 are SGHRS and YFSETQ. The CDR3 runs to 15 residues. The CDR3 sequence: CASSMGLAGVYEQYF. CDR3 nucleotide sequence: TGCGCCAGCAGCATGGGACTAGCGGGGGTCTACGAGCAGTACTTC.

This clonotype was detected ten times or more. CDR3 nucleotides: TGTGCCACCAGCAGATCCACAGGGGGTACAGATACGCAGTATTTT. Translated, it gives CATSRSTGGTDTQYF. The rearrangement joins TRBV15 to TRBJ2-3; TRBD1 agrees at 8 bases. The V gene end was trimmed by 2 bases and the J gene end by 3 bases; junction bases not matched to a gene: 4. The CDR3 loop spans 15 amino acids. Germline V CDR1 and CDR2: LNHNV, YYDKDF (reference sequence).

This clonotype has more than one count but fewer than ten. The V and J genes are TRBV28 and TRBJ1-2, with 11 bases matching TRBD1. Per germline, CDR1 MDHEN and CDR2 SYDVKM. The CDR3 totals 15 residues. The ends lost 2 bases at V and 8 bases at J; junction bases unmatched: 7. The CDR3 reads CASSLTGQGAEGYTF. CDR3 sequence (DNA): TGTGCCAGCAGTTTAACCGGACAGGGGGCTGAAGGCTACACCTTC.

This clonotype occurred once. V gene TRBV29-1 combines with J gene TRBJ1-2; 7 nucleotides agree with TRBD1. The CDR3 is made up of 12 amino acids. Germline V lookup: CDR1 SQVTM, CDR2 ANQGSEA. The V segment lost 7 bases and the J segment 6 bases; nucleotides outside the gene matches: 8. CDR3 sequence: CSAGTAFHGYTF. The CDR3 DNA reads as TGCAGCGCCGGGACAGCATTCCATGGCTACACCTTC.

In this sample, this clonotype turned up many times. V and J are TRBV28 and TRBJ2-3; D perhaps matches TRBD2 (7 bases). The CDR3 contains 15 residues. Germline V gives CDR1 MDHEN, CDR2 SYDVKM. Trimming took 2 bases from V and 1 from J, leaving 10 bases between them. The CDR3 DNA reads TGTGCCAGCAGTTTAGGAGGGGGGGGCACAGATACGCAGTATTTT. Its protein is CASSLGGGGTDTQYF. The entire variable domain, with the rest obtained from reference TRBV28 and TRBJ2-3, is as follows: DVKVTQSSRYLVKRTGEKVFLECVQDMDHENMFWYRQDPGLGLRLIYFSYDVKMKEKGDIPEGYSVSREKKERFSLILESASTNQTSMYLCASSLGGGGTDTQYFGPGTRLTVL.

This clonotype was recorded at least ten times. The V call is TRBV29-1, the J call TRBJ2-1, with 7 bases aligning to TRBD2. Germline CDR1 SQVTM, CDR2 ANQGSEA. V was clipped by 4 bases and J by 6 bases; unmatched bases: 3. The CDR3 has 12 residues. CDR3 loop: CSVAASGNEQFF. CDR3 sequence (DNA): TGCAGCGTTGCCGCTAGCGGCAATGAGCAGTTCTTC.

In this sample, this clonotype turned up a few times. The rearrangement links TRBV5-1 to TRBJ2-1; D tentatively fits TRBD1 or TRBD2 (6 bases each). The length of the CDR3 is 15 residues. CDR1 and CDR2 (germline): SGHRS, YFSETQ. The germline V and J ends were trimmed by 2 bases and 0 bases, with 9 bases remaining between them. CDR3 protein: CASSFTGASYNEQFF. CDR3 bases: TGCGCCAGCAGCTTTACGGGGGCCTCCTACAATGAGCAGTTCTTC. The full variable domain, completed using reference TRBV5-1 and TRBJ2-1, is KAGVTQTPRYLIKTRGQQVTLSCSPISGHRSVSWYQQTPGQGLQFLFEYFSETQRNKGNFPGRFSGRQFSNSRSEMNVSTLELGDSALYLCASSFTGASYNEQFFGPGTRLTVL.

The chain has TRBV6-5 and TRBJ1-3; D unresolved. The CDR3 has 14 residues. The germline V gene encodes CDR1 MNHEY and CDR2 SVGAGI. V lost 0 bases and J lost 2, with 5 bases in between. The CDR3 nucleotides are TGTGCCAGCAGTTACTCTGGGACTGGAAACACCATATATTTT. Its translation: CASSYSGTGNTIYF.

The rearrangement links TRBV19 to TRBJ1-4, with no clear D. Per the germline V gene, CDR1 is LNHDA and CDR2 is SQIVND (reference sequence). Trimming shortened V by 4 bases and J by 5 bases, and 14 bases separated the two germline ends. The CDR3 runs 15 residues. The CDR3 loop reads CASSTLDRRNEKLFF. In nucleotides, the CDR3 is TGTGCCAGTAGTACTTTAGATCGGCGAAATGAAAAACTGTTTTTT.

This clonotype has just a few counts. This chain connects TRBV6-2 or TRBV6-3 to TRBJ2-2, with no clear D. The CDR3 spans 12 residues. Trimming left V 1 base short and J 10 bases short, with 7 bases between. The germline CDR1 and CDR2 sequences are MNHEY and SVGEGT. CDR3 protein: CASSYLVEELFF. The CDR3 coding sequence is TGTGCCAGCAGTTACTTGGTCGAGGAGCTGTTTTTT.

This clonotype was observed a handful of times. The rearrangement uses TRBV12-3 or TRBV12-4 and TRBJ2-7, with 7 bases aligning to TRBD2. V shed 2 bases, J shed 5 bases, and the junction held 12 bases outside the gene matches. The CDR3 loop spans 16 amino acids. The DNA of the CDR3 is TGTGCCAGCAGTTTACCAAACTCCTGGACTAGTAACGAGCAGTACTTC. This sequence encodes CASSLPNSWTSNEQYF.

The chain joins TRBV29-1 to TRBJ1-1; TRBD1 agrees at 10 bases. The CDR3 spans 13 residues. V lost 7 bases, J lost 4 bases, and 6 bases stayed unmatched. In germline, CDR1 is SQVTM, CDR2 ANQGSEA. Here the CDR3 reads CSAGTGDLTEAFF. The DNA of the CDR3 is TGCAGCGCGGGGACAGGGGACCTCACTGAAGCTTTCTTT.

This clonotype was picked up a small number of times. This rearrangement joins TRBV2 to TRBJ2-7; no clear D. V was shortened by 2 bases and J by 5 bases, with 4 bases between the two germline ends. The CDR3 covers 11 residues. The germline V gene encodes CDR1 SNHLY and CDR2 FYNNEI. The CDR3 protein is CASSELHEQYF. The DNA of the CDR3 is TGTGCCAGCAGTGAATTGCACGAGCAGTACTTC. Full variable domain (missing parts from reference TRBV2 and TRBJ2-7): EPEVTQTPSHQVTQMGQEVILRCVPISNHLYFYWYRQILGQKVEFLVSFYNNEISEKSEIFDDQFSVERPDGSNFTLKIRSTKLEDSAMYFCASSELHEQYFGPGTRLTVT.

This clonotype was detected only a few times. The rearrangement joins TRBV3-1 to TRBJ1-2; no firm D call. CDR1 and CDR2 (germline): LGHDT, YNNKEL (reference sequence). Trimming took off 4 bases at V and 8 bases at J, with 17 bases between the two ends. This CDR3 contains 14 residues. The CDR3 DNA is TGTGCCAGCAGCCCTAACGTATACACTACGGGCTACACCTTC. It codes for CASSPNVYTTGYTF.

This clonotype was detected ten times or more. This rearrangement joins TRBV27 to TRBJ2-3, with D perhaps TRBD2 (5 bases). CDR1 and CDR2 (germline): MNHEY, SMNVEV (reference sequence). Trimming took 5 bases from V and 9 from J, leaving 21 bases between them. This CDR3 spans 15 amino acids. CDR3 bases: TGTGCCAGCAGTCCCTTCACGGGGAGCGATTCGACGCAGTATTTT. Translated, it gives CASSPFTGSDSTQYF.

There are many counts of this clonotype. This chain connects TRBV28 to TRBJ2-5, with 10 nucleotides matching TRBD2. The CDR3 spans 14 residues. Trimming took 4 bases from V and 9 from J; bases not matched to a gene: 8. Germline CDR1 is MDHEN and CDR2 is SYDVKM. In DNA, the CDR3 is TGTGCCAGCAGTTCTAGCGGGGGACGGGAGGCCCAGTACTTC. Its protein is CASSSSGGREAQYF.